This entry features one T cell receptor (beta chain) sequence. What it binds is unknown. Sequencing used immunoSEQ multiplex PCR; TCRdb keeps in-frame clones, though not all of them. The sample yields approximately 31,000 clones, around 87% seen once. V was cut by 2 bases and J by 7 bases, with 18 bases left in between. The CDR3 is 15 residues long. In germline, CDR1 is GTSNPN, CDR2 SVGIG (reference sequence). The data stem from a study of T cell responses to AZD1222 COVID-19 vaccine. General study findings and limits: Clonal diversity was possibly underestimated, and the donors were mostly white British, with more females. Spike-spanning, vaccine-associated CD4 TCRs were dominant at 160-218 and 743-854. Only a handful of AZD1222 recipients were seropositive at baseline. As reported, nearly half of all spike-specific TCRs target variant regions that are unmutated.

Sequenced material: peripheral blood, taken 28 days after the second AZD1222 dose. This receptor was identified in an adult who received the AZD1222 COVID-19 vaccine. V gene TRBV30 combines with J gene TRBJ2-1; D may be TRBD1 or TRBD2 (7 bases each). The CDR3 here is CAWSIMRGTVNEQFF. CDR3 nucleotides: TGTGCCTGGAGTATCATGCGGGGGACAGTTAATGAGCAGTTCTTC.